The 13 T cell receptor beta chains below come from one sample, sequenced in a study of T cells after yellow fever vaccination. MiXCR, run by TCRdb on the 5' RACE reads, gives a single entry per CDR3 protein. Of roughly 160,000 distinct CDR3 sequences listed, around 9.7% are singletons. The sequencing here drew on CD8+ T cells sorted from PBMCs, taken 45 days after the yellow fever booster vaccination. These receptor sequences come from a man between 18 and 29 years old who received the YFV17D yellow fever vaccine.

This rearrangement joins TRBV7-9 to TRBJ1-5, with 9 bases matching TRBD1. In germline, CDR1 is SEHNR, CDR2 FQNEAQ (reference sequence). This CDR3 comprises 14 residues. V dropped 5 bases and J dropped 5; count of bases not matched to a gene: 4. The CDR3 bases are TGTGCCAGCAGCCTCCGGGACAGGGATCAGCCCCAGCATTTT. This translates into CASSLRDRDQPQHF.

V usage is TRBV7-9 and J usage is TRBJ2-5; TRBD1 matches at 7 bases. Looked up from germline, CDR1 is SEHNR and CDR2 is FQNEAQ (reference sequence). Trimming at V came to 6 bases and at J to 3 bases, leaving 7 bases not matched to a gene. This CDR3 spans 14 amino acids. The CDR3 protein is CASRSGTDEETQYF. The CDR3 DNA follows: TGTGCCAGCAGATCCGGGACAGACGAAGAGACCCAGTACTTC.

This clonotype was picked up a small number of times. The rearrangement uses TRBV5-1 and TRBJ2-1, with D possibly matching TRBD1 (9 bases). V was cut by 6 bases and J by 1 base, with 14 bases left in between. From germline, CDR1 is SGHRS and CDR2 YFSETQ. The CDR3 is made up of 15 amino acids. CDR3 residues: CASTGGTGSYNEQFF. CDR3 DNA: TGCGCCAGCACGGGAGGGACAGGGTCCTACAATGAGCAGTTCTTC.

This clonotype was counted between two and nine times. This chain links TRBV2 with TRBJ1-6; D is uncertain. CDR3 length equals 16 residues. Germline V gene lookup returns CDR1 SNHLY and CDR2 FYNNEI. V lost 6 bases to trimming and J lost 0 bases, with 12 bases between them. The CDR3 region is CASRNLPSSYNSPLHF. The CDR3 nucleotides are TGTGCCAGCAGGAATCTGCCAAGCTCCTATAATTCACCCCTCCACTTT.

This clonotype was detected many times. V is TRBV27 and J is TRBJ2-1; D is ambiguous. The germline CDR1 and CDR2 sequences are MNHEY and SMNVEV (reference sequence). The CDR3 extends over 14 amino acids. V lost 5 bases, J lost 0 bases, and 8 bases lay in between. This CDR3 is CASSSKSSYNEQFF. The CDR3 DNA reads TGTGCCAGCAGTAGCAAGAGCTCCTACAATGAGCAGTTCTTC.

This clonotype has a handful of counts. The chain is built from TRBV19 and TRBJ2-7; 7 bases fit TRBD1. The junction had 6 bases not matched to a gene; V was cut back by 4 bases and J by 3 bases. Germline loops: CDR1 LNHDA, CDR2 SQIVND (reference sequence). This CDR3 has 14 amino acids. The CDR3 nucleotides read TGTGCCAGTAGTAGAGACAGGGCCATCTACGAGCAGTACGTC. This gives the protein CASSRDRAIYEQYV.

This sequence joins TRBV20-1 and TRBJ1-6; tentative D call: TRBD1 (6 bases). CDR1 is DFQATT, CDR2 SNEGSKA, per germline (reference sequence). CDR3 length equals 13 residues. V lost 3 bases to trimming and J lost 14 bases, with 17 bases between them. The CDR3 here is CSARAGASRTLHF. The CDR3 DNA reads TGCAGTGCTAGGGCAGGGGCCTCTCGCACCCTCCACTTT.

This chain uses TRBV10-2 with TRBJ2-1; D assignment may be TRBD1 or TRBD2 (5 bases each). The ends were cut back, 10 bases at V and 5 bases at J, with 18 bases in the middle. Germline CDR1 reads WSHSY; CDR2 reads SAAADI. CDR3 length: 14 residues. The CDR3 spells CAIATGQNNNEQFF. In nucleotides, the CDR3 is TGCGCCATAGCCACGGGGCAGAATAACAATGAGCAGTTCTTC.

There are many counts of this clonotype. V and J are TRBV4-1 and TRBJ2-5; 9 bases are shared with TRBD1. Trimming removed 4 bases from V and 6 bases from J; junction bases left unmatched: 15. Germline V gene data show CDR1 as MGHRA and CDR2 as YSYEKL. This CDR3 has 17 amino acids. The CDR3 DNA follows: TGCGCCAGCAGCCCCAAGCCCGGGACAGGGAATTTTCAGACCCAGTACTTC. Translation gives CASSPKPGTGNFQTQYF.

J is TRBJ2-6 and V is TRBV6-2 or TRBV6-3; D call uncertain. CDR3 size: 15 residues. Between the trimmed V and J ends, which lost 5 bases and 1 base, there was a span of 9 bases. CDR1 and CDR2 (germline): MNHEY, SVGEGT. The CDR3 spells CASSPELSGANVLTF. CDR3 in DNA: TGTGCCAGCAGTCCTGAGTTGTCTGGGGCCAACGTCCTGACTTTC.

V gene TRBV7-9 combines with J gene TRBJ1-2; perhaps TRBD1 as D (6 bases). Germline-derived CDR1 and CDR2 are SEHNR and FQNEAQ (reference sequence). The V gene lost 5 bases and the J gene lost 2 bases, with 12 bases spanning the gap. This CDR3 contains 14 residues. The CDR3 coding sequence is TGTGCCAGCAGCCCATGGACAGAGAACTATGGCTACACCTTC. Translated: CASSPWTENYGYTF.

This clonotype was seen a few times. This chain joins TRBV5-4 and TRBJ2-2; tentatively, D is TRBD1 or TRBD2 (5 bases each). Trimming took 4 bases from V and 0 from J, leaving 16 bases between them. Germline V gene sequence: CDR1 SGHNT, CDR2 YYREEE (reference sequence). This CDR3 has 17 amino acids. The CDR3 is CASSAGIGTTNTGELFF. For the CDR3, the DNA is TGTGCCAGCAGCGCCGGGATTGGGACCACGAACACCGGGGAGCTGTTTTTT.

The chain is built from TRBV14 and TRBJ2-1; 7 nucleotides match TRBD2. The CDR3 consists of 13 residues. Germline CDR1 is SGHDN and CDR2 is FVKESK. With V trimmed by 3 bases and J by 12 bases, 8 bases remained unmatched. Here the CDR3 reads CASSQHSGDLQFF. DNA of the CDR3: TGTGCCAGCAGCCAGCACAGCGGGGATCTGCAGTTCTTC.